The clone carrying this T cell receptor (beta chain) was counted only a few times. One end of the junction does not line up with germline, which may come from a read error. The data were obtained in a study of T-cell reconstitution after alpha-beta-depleted transplantation in children. This CDR3 region has 13 residues. Germline-derived CDR1 and CDR2 are SQVTM and ANQGSEA. Library preparation (for TCRbeta) was performed with unique molecular identifiers. TCRdb re-called the PCR reads through MiXCR, storing one row per CDR3 protein. Among around 960,000 distinct CDR3 sequences listed, less than 30% were seen once.

The sample consisted of PBMCs, mostly from graft donor cells, taken 360 days after TCRalphabeta/CD19-depleted stem cell transplant. This TCR derives from a boy under two years old who had a stem cell transplant for SCID, so the T cells may come from the graft donor. The chain combines TRBV29-1 with TRBJ2-1; D may correspond to TRBD1 or TRBD2 (5 bases each). CDR3 coding DNA: TGCAGCATTGAGGGGTCCGGACGTCCCGAGCAGTTCTTC. Translation: CSIEGSGRPEQFF.